The entry below gives a single T cell receptor (beta chain) sequence along with its context. The sample is drawn from a study of Ad26.COV2.S vaccination and SARS-CoV-2 variants. At the level of the study: Administration of Ad26.COV2.S was intramuscular, either once or twice 56 days apart.

Trimming removed 5 bases at V and 4 bases at J, with 11 bases between. CDR1 SGHNT and CDR2 YENEEA come from the germline V gene. CDR3 length: 13 residues. Treatment defined: 15 to 20 received Ad26.COV2.S at low or high dose, single or two shots; 5 received placebo; per-sample allocation not given. Sampling was performed 63 days after the first vaccine or placebo injection. Profiling relied on immunoSEQ multiplex PCR, and the TCRdb table lists in-frame clones only, not all of them. Among a few hundred thousand clones listed, 85% to 90% were seen once. This sequence originates from a person aged 18-60 years who received the Ad26.COV2.S COVID-19 vaccine or a placebo. The sample here was peripheral blood, taken in a trial of Ad26.COV2.S vaccine versus placebo. This rearrangement joins TRBV11-3 to TRBJ1-1, with D unresolved. CDR3 loop: CASSPRLGTEAFF. Here the CDR3 DNA reads TGTGCCAGCAGCCCCCGTCTGGGCACTGAAGCTTTCTTT.